This TCR beta chain was captured in a study of cytomegalovirus exposure and HLA in healthy donors. Study-wide context: There were around 100 million unique TCR beta sequences, drawn from about 179 million T cells, in an earlier analysis. Findings and caveats of the study: Researchers reported from a later analysis that most CMV-associated TCR beta chains appeared HLA-restricted. A list of approximately 150 TCR beta chains associated with cytomegalovirus was given. Later, an analysis found that common viral pathogens appeared to be linked with several of the most significant clusters.

Points on this clone: Its specificity is not known.

PCR primers comprised 60 Vbeta and 13 Jbeta primers. Sequenced by immunoSEQ multiplex PCR; TCRdb stores in-frame clones only, minus some. The sample lists approximately 280,000 clones; 86% were seen once. Per the germline V gene, CDR1 is WSHSY and CDR2 is SAAADI. The CDR3 spans 14 residues. The V and J ends lost 4 bases and 3 bases, in that order; junction bases with no gene match: 3. The sequenced sample consisted of PBMCs. This clonotype originated in a man aged 40-49 years in good health and CMV-seropositive. The chain carries TRBV10-2 and TRBJ2-7, with 10 positions matching TRBD2. CDR3 loop: CASSAGTSVYEQYF. The CDR3 DNA is TGCGCCAGCAGTGCAGGGACTAGCGTCTACGAGCAGTACTTC.